Listed here are 8 T cell receptor beta chains from one sample, sequenced in a study of T-cell reconstitution after alpha-beta-depleted transplantation in children. Library preparation (for TCRbeta) was performed with unique molecular identifiers. Each CDR3 protein is one row after TCRdb ran MiXCR on the PCR reads. The sample contains about 16,000 distinct CDR3 sequences, around 4.9% of which appear only once. The source was PBMCs, collected before TCRalphabeta/CD19-depleted stem cell transplant. The receptors stem from a boy between 10 and 17 years old with acute lymphoblastic leukemia, due to receive a stem cell transplant.

This clonotype is medium-sized. The chain uses TRBV24-1 and TRBJ1-5; no clear D gene. Trimming cost V 5 bases and J 2 bases, with 9 bases left between them. Looked up from germline, CDR1 is KGHDR and CDR2 is SFDVKD. The CDR3 length is 14 residues. The CDR3, as DNA: TGTGCCACCAGTGCCCCGACGCGCAATCAGCCCCAGCATTTT. Residues: CATSAPTRNQPQHF.

This clonotype was observed at least ten times. The chain couples TRBV3-1 to TRBJ1-4; D is perhaps TRBD1 (5 bases). The CDR3 length is 20 residues. Germline V lookup: CDR1 LGHDT, CDR2 YNNKEL (reference sequence). Trimming took off 0 bases at V and 2 bases at J, with 22 bases between the two ends. The CDR3, as DNA: TGTGCCAGCAGCCAAGATTTTGCGCGTAACCTACAGGAGACTAATGAAAAACTGTTTTTT. Residues: CASSQDFARNLQETNEKLFF.

This clonotype has at least ten counts. This chain joins TRBV3-1 and TRBJ1-2; the match to TRBD1 covers 7 bases. The length of the CDR3 is 15 residues. V lost 5 bases, J lost 6 bases, and 12 bases stayed unmatched. Germline lookup yields CDR1 LGHDT and CDR2 YNNKEL (reference sequence). The CDR3 sequence: CASSGRQGQVDGYTF. DNA for the CDR3: TGTGCCAGCAGCGGACGACAGGGCCAAGTTGATGGCTACACCTTC.

This clonotype came up many times. The J gene is TRBJ1-2, the V gene TRBV6-5; 7 positions match TRBD1. After removal of 7 bases from V and 5 bases from J, the junction contained 10 bases not matched to a gene. Germline CDR1 reads MNHEY; CDR2 reads SVGAGI. The CDR3 loop spans 14 amino acids. The CDR3 nucleotides are TGTGCCAGCACATCCAGGGGGGAACTTTATGGCTACACCTTC. Amino acids: CASTSRGELYGYTF.

This clonotype was recorded at least ten times. The chain employs TRBV6-5 and TRBJ1-3; D gene unclear. Germline lookup yields CDR1 MNHEY and CDR2 SVGAGI. The CDR3 runs 17 residues. V was clipped by 0 bases and J by 0 bases, with 12 bases between them. The CDR3 coding sequence is TGTGCCAGCAGTTACTCGATTATTCCCCGCTCTGGAAACACCATATATTTT. Amino acid sequence: CASSYSIIPRSGNTIYF.

This clonotype showed up many times. The chain recombines TRBV5-1 with TRBJ2-3; D not resolved. The V end was cut by 0 bases, the J end by 2 bases, with 7 bases between. Germline V CDR1 and CDR2: SGHRS, YFSETQ. This CDR3 spans 14 amino acids. This chain's CDR3 is CASSLVGFTDTQYF. The CDR3 DNA reads as TGCGCCAGCAGCTTGGTGGGTTTCACAGATACGCAGTATTTT.

This clonotype has at least ten counts. The CDR3 sequence: CASSEGGHTEAFF. CDR3 sequence (DNA): TGTGCCAGCAGTGAAGGGGGGCACACTGAAGCTTTCTTT. This chain joins TRBV2 and TRBJ1-1; D is perhaps TRBD1 (6 bases). The CDR3 contains 13 residues. V dropped 1 base and J dropped 3 bases, with 6 bases sitting between them. Looked up from germline, CDR1 is SNHLY and CDR2 is FYNNEI.

This clonotype was seen repeatedly, ten times or more. The chain uses TRBV6-5 and TRBJ1-2, with D possibly TRBD1 on 6 matching bases. V lost 6 bases, J lost 10 bases, and 21 bases lay in between. CDR1 is MNHEY and CDR2 is SVGAGI in the germline V gene. The CDR3 is 14 amino acids. The CDR3 DNA is TGTGCCAGCAGCATCGGACAGCCCGCGACATCCTACACCTTC. Its translation: CASSIGQPATSYTF.